Listed below are T cell receptor beta chains from one sample, sequenced in a study of shared clonotypes between healthy human individuals. Assay: immunoSEQ multiplex PCR; the TCRdb copy retains only in-frame clones and omits some. The repertoire includes some 700,000 clones, roughly 88% of them detected once, and roughly 36% sits in the top ten. The sample comprised memory CD8+ T cells from PBMCs. All receptors derive from a man aged 18 to 30 in good health. Some clones in this sample may be carry-over from other donors' samples. Each CDR3 is given without its conserved first and last residue. Each record gives: CDR3 protein, J gene, V gene.

CDR3: ASSGRQSDWADTQY
J: TRBJ2-3
V: TRBV25-1

CDR3: ASSLGPGQGSPHTSGAYEQY
J: TRBJ2-7
V: TRBV7-8

CDR3: ASTEQDFGYNEQF
J: TRBJ2-1
V: TRBV7-2

CDR3: ASSQESWGLSYGYT
J: TRBJ1-2
V: TRBV4-3

CDR3: SVEDRGHRTDTQY
J: TRBJ2-3
V: TRBV29-1

CDR3: ASSLSLSGSYNEQF
J: TRBJ2-1
V: TRBV7-3

CDR3: ASSPPKLAGGVSYNEQF
J: TRBJ2-1
V: TRBV5-1

CDR3: ASSPLRGAEKLF
J: TRBJ1-4
V: TRBV6-5

CDR3: ASSQVAAATYEQY
J: TRBJ2-7
V: TRBV4-3

CDR3: AWGEYGPVLGEQY
J: TRBJ2-7
V: TRBV30

CDR3: ASSQFRSLGSGNQPQH
J: TRBJ1-5
V: TRBV28

CDR3: ASSSDRERGQPQH
J: TRBJ1-5
V: TRBV5-5

CDR3: ASSFPPFGYNEQF
J: TRBJ2-1
V: TRBV7-6

CDR3: ASSLTGAPTNTGELF
J: TRBJ2-2
V: TRBV5-1

CDR3: ASSQDSRDPPTGT
J: TRBJ1-2
V: TRBV11-2

CDR3: ASSSDNNGEQF
J: TRBJ2-1
V: TRBV7-9

CDR3: ASSLSNPVTYDPYEQY
J: TRBJ2-7
V: TRBV27

CDR3: ASSLAGLHNEQF
J: TRBJ2-1
V: TRBV5-1

CDR3: SAPDQPQH
J: TRBJ1-5
V: TRBV20-1

CDR3: ASSEGQNQPQH
J: TRBJ1-5
V: TRBV27

CDR3: ASSLPGQGGNGYT
J: TRBJ1-2
V: TRBV28

CDR3: ASRRTGAEQF
J: TRBJ2-1
V: TRBV11-2

CDR3: AISEDRGFVYEQY
J: TRBJ2-7
V: TRBV10-3

CDR3: ASSPSGGLLWY
J: TRBJ2-7
V: TRBV7-8

CDR3: ASSEGVQGPYEQY
J: TRBJ2-7
V: TRBV6-1

CDR3: ASSPTAPSWRGNEQF
J: TRBJ2-1
V: TRBV14

CDR3: ASSSRDKISQYGYT
J: TRBJ1-2
V: TRBV27

CDR3: ASSYRQGEDTEAF
J: TRBJ1-1
V: TRBV5-1

CDR3: AIPKEPGANVLT
J: TRBJ2-6
V: TRBV10-3

CDR3: ASSVRDRYSEAF
J: TRBJ1-1
V: TRBV6-1

CDR3: ASSTSTGALGYDTEAF
J: TRBJ1-1
V: TRBV13

CDR3: ASSFGSGSDAEAF
J: TRBJ1-1
V: TRBV5-8

CDR3: ASSLGGQPQH
J: TRBJ1-5
V: TRBV13

CDR3: ATSRDPMNTEAF
J: TRBJ1-1
V: TRBV15

CDR3: ASSMYPRPIEELF
J: TRBJ1-4
V: TRBV19

CDR3: ASRVLRVSSTDTQY
J: TRBJ2-3
V: TRBV27

CDR3: ASSYRTSGLDEQF
J: TRBJ2-1
V: TRBV27

CDR3: ASSPGQETYEQY
J: TRBJ2-7
V: TRBV6-1